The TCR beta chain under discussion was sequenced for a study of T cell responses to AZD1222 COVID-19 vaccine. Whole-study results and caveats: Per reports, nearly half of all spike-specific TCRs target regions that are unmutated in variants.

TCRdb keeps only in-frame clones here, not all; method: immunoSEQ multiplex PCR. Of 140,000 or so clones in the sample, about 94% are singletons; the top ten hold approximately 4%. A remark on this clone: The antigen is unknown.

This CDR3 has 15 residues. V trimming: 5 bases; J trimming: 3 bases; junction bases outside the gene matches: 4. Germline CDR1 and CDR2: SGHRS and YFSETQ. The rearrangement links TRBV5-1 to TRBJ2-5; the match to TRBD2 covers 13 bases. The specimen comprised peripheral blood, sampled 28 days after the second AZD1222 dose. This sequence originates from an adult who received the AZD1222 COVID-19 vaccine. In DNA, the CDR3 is TGCGCCAGCAGTTCCGGGACTAGCGGGGAAGAGACCCAGTACTTC. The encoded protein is CASSSGTSGEETQYF.